This T cell receptor (beta chain) was found in a study of T cell repertoires in cytomegalovirus infection. CDR1 is SGHTA and CDR2 is FQGNSA in the germline V gene. The CDR3 sequence is 15 residues long. This clonotype appeared many times. The junction departs from germline at one end; a sequencing error may be responsible. MiXCR was run by TCRdb on the reads, yielding one entry per CDR3 protein. Altogether under 300,000 distinct CDR3 sequences are present, 9% to 15% being singletons, with the ten largest covering 1.6%. This sequence joins TRBV7-2 and TRBJ2-5; no firm D call. The TCR comes from a human donor in good health (CMV status not recorded). Some clones in this sample may be carry-over from other donors' samples. The sequenced sample consisted of PBMCs. This chain's CDR3 is CASSLASVEQGTQYF. CDR3 DNA sequence: TGTGCCAGCAGCTTAGCATCGGTGGAACAAGGGACCCAGTACTTC.